This record concerns one T cell receptor beta chain sequence. Its antigen is as yet unknown. A single record per CDR3 protein comes from TCRdb applying MiXCR to the 5' RACE reads. This table holds over 250,000 distinct CDR3 sequences, around 15% found once. The record originates from a study of T-cell memory formation after mild COVID-19. The overall study: Largely donor-specific sequence clusters came from a couple of donors. Whole-study findings and limits: Day 15 to 85 contractors were CD4/CD8 balanced; later expanders leaned CD4+. Of the contracting clones, CD4+ ones lay mainly in CM and EM, and CD8+ ones in EMRA.

This CDR3 comprises 12 residues. Trimming removed 6 bases at V and 7 bases at J, with 12 bases between. This clonotype originated in a man between 18 and 35 years old who had mild COVID-19 (a few samples of this study predate the infection). Cell type and time point are not known. What was sequenced was PBMCs or a T cell subset sorted from them (not recorded which). J is TRBJ1-1 and V is TRBV12-3 or TRBV12-4; D gene uncertain. The CDR3 sequence is CASRKVAGEAFF. CDR3 nucleotides: TGTGCCAGCAGAAAAGTGGCCGGTGAAGCTTTCTTT.